This entry lists 24 T cell receptor beta chains sequenced from one sample in a study of T-cell reconstitution after alpha-beta-depleted transplantation in children. TCRbeta library construction was performed incorporating unique molecular identifiers. TCRdb called the PCR reads again in MiXCR, with one record for every CDR3 protein. The sample has 200,000 to 250,000 distinct CDR3 sequences, 8% to 10% seen once; the top ten hold over 5.5%. The specimen comprised PBMCs from the stem cell graft donor, sampled from the stem cell graft. These receptors were collected from a human donor who donated a stem cell graft to a child with acute lymphoblastic leukemia.

Regarding this clonotype: This may be a read error, as it is one base from a much larger clone. This rearrangement joins TRBV29-1 to TRBJ2-2, with 7 nucleotides matching TRBD1. Per the germline V gene, CDR1 is SQVTM and CDR2 is ANQGSEA. The CDR3 spans 14 residues. V shed 5 bases, J shed 6 bases, and the junction held 9 bases outside the gene matches. CDR3 coding DNA: TGCAGCGTTCACCGGGACAGCTACGCCGGGGAGCTGTTTTTT. Its translation: CSVHRDSYAGELFF.

This clonotype has a handful of counts. The chain combines TRBV5-1 with TRBJ2-5, with D possibly being TRBD2 (6 bases). V dropped 7 bases and J dropped 2 bases, with 15 bases sitting between them. Germline CDR1 SGHRS, CDR2 YFSETQ. The CDR3 sequence is 14 residues long. CDR3 amino acids: CASGGPGAQETQYF. CDR3 nucleotides: TGCGCCAGCGGAGGGCCAGGCGCGCAAGAGACCCAGTACTTC.

The rearrangement links TRBV18 to TRBJ1-6, with TRBD1 matching 8 bases. Per germline, CDR1 KGHSH and CDR2 LQKENI. With 6 bases clipped from V and 13 bases from J, the junction kept 14 bases outside the gene matches. This CDR3 comprises 15 residues. The CDR3 spells CASSQGQGGIKPLHF. DNA for the CDR3: TGTGCCAGCTCCCAAGGACAGGGAGGGATAAAGCCCCTCCACTTT. Filled out from reference TRBV18 and TRBJ1-6, the complete variable domain reads NAGVMQNPRHLVRRRGQEARLRCSPMKGHSHVYWYRQLPEEGLKFMVYLQKENIIDESGMPKERFSAEFPKEGPSILRIQQVVRGDSAAYFCASSQGQGGIKPLHFGNGTRLTVT.

The chain combines TRBV7-2 with TRBJ2-3; 8 nucleotides agree with TRBD2. Per the germline V gene, CDR1 is SGHTA and CDR2 is FQGNSA. After removal of 2 bases from V and 4 bases from J, the junction contained 8 bases not matched to a gene. The CDR3 loop spans 16 amino acids. The CDR3 loop is CASSLNGGGYADTQYF. In DNA, the CDR3 is TGTGCCAGCAGCTTAAACGGCGGGGGGTATGCAGATACGCAGTATTTT.

The table lists this clonotype with a few counts. The chain recombines TRBV6-1 with TRBJ1-2; TRBD1 matches 9 bases. This CDR3 has 14 residues. With 8 bases clipped from V and 3 bases from J, the junction kept 7 bases outside the gene matches. The germline gives CDR1 MNHNS, CDR2 SASEGT. CDR3 nucleotide sequence: TGTGCCAGCTCAAGGGACAGGGAGGACTATGGCTACACCTTC. It translates to CASSRDREDYGYTF.

Concerning this clonotype: A much larger clonotype is one base distant, so this may be a read error. The rearrangement links TRBV6-1 to TRBJ2-7, with 8 bases identical to TRBD1. CDR1 is MNHNS, CDR2 SASEGT, per germline. The CDR3 length is 14 residues. CDR3 nucleotides: TGTGCCAGCAACGGACAGGGTTTTCCCTACGAGCGGTACTTC. This encodes CASNGQGFPYERYF.

This clonotype was detected ten times or more. The V gene is TRBV3-1, the J gene TRBJ1-2; D remains unclear. The V gene's germline CDR1 is LGHDT and CDR2 YNNKEL (reference sequence). Deletions cut 2 bases from V and 6 bases from J, with 7 bases between. The CDR3 loop spans 12 amino acids. The CDR3 DNA reads as TGTGCCAGCAGCCAATTGAGGAATGGCTACACCTTC. This sequence encodes CASSQLRNGYTF.

This clonotype occurred many times. CDR3 nucleotides: TGTGCCAGCAGCTTAGCCCCCGCGGTGGCCGGGGAGCTGTTTTTT. This gives the protein CASSLAPAVAGELFF. The rearrangement joins TRBV7-9 to TRBJ2-2; D is unclear. Germline V gene sequence: CDR1 SEHNR, CDR2 FQNEAQ (reference sequence). The V end was cut by 0 bases, the J end by 6 bases, with 11 bases between. CDR3 size: 15 residues.

There are many counts of this clonotype. The chain has TRBV29-1 and TRBJ2-7; 9 bases are a match to TRBD1. Germline V CDR1 and CDR2: SQVTM, ANQGSEA. J lost 8 bases, V lost 4 bases, and 9 bases had no gene match. The CDR3 spans 13 residues. The CDR3 nucleotides are TGCAGCGTTGTTGGGACAGGGCACAATAAGCAGTACTTC. It specifies CSVVGTGHNKQYF.

This clonotype was picked up many times. J is TRBJ1-4 and V is TRBV2; D gene unclear. Germline V gene data show CDR1 as SNHLY and CDR2 as FYNNEI. V was cut by 1 base and J by 0 bases, with 9 bases left in between. CDR3 length: 16 residues. The CDR3 coding sequence is TGTGCCAGCAGTGAAGTAGGGCCAACAACTAATGAAAAACTGTTTTTT. Protein sequence: CASSEVGPTTNEKLFF.

This clonotype was seen more than once but under ten times. The chain couples TRBV5-1 to TRBJ1-5; D may be TRBD1 (6 bases). CDR3 length: 14 residues. Trimming took off 4 bases at V and 7 bases at J, with 15 bases between the two ends. Germline V gene sequence: CDR1 SGHRS, CDR2 YFSETQ. This CDR3 is CASSRGGPAQPQHF. The CDR3, as DNA: TGCGCCAGCAGCCGAGGGGGACCCGCGCAGCCCCAGCATTTT.

This clonotype was counted between two and nine times. The chain uses TRBV27 and TRBJ1-5, with 10 nucleotides matching TRBD1. There are 17 residues in the CDR3. The V gene's germline CDR1 is MNHEY and CDR2 SMNVEV (reference sequence). Germline trimming cut 5 bases from V and 2 bases from J; bases unmatched to any gene: 9. The CDR3 spells CASSPYGQGDRNQPQHF. The CDR3 coding sequence is TGTGCCAGCAGTCCCTATGGACAGGGGGATCGCAATCAGCCCCAGCATTTT.

This clonotype was detected many times. The V call is TRBV10-3, the J call TRBJ2-6; the D is unclear. Germline lookup yields CDR1 ENHRY and CDR2 SYGVKD. The V gene lost 0 bases and the J gene lost 4 bases, with 13 bases spanning the gap. This CDR3 spans 17 amino acids. CDR3 loop: CAISESGASPGANVLTF. In DNA, the CDR3 is TGTGCCATCAGTGAGTCCGGAGCGTCACCCGGGGCCAACGTCCTGACTTTC.

This clonotype turned up a few times. The chain couples TRBV5-1 to TRBJ2-3, with 7 nucleotides matching TRBD2. CDR3 size: 16 residues. Germline trimming cut 4 bases from V and 3 bases from J; bases unmatched to any gene: 11. Per the germline V gene, CDR1 is SGHRS and CDR2 is YFSETQ. Here the CDR3 DNA reads TGCGCCAGCAGCCCCCCGGGCGGGGGAGGTACAGATACGCAGTATTTT. Translated: CASSPPGGGGTDTQYF. Filled out from reference TRBV5-1 and TRBJ2-3, the complete variable domain reads KAGVTQTPRYLIKTRGQQVTLSCSPISGHRSVSWYQQTPGQGLQFLFEYFSETQRNKGNFPGRFSGRQFSNSRSEMNVSTLELGDSALYLCASSPPGGGGTDTQYFGPGTRLTVL.

The V call is TRBV5-1, the J call TRBJ2-1; 10 bases are a match to TRBD2. J gave up 6 bases and V 5 bases, and 8 bases lay outside the gene matches. The germline V gene has CDR1 SGHRS and CDR2 YFSETQ. CDR3 length: 15 residues. This CDR3 reads CASSPPRTSGNEQFF. The CDR3 nucleotides read TGCGCCAGCAGTCCGCCACGGACTAGCGGCAATGAGCAGTTCTTC.

This clonotype appeared a few times. The chain is built from TRBV28 and TRBJ1-2, with D maybe TRBD1 (6 bases). CDR3 length: 14 amino acids. Germline V gene sequence: CDR1 MDHEN, CDR2 SYDVKM. The V end was cut by 6 bases, the J end by 8 bases, with 19 bases between. The CDR3 is CASSPGVLEFGYTF. CDR3 DNA: TGTGCCAGCAGCCCAGGGGTTTTGGAGTTCGGCTACACCTTC.

This clonotype appeared many times. The rearrangement links TRBV5-1 to TRBJ2-5, with a weak D call TRBD2 (5 bases). The CDR3 contains 13 residues. Trimming cost V 2 bases and J 5 bases, with 10 bases left between them. The germline V gene has CDR1 SGHRS and CDR2 YFSETQ. CDR3 in amino acids: CASSFAGEETQYF. The CDR3 DNA reads as TGCGCCAGCAGCTTTGCTGGGGAGGAGACCCAGTACTTC.

This clonotype showed up just a few times. This sequence joins TRBV7-9 and TRBJ2-7; maybe TRBD2 (6 bases). The CDR3 contains 16 residues. CDR1 and CDR2 from the germline V gene are SEHNR and FQNEAQ (reference sequence). V was clipped by 2 bases and J by 4 bases, with 18 bases between them. CDR3 nucleotides: TGTGCCAGCAGCTTACTATTAGGGGAGCGGGCTTACGAGCAGTACTTC. Its translation: CASSLLLGERAYEQYF. The complete variable domain, with remaining parts taken from reference TRBV7-9 and TRBJ2-7, reads DTGVSQNPRHKITKRGQNVTFRCDPISEHNRLYWYRQTLGQGPEFLTYFQNEAQLEKSRLLSDRFSAERPKGSFSTLEIQRTEQGDSAMYLCASSLLLGERAYEQYFGPGTRLTVT.

J is TRBJ1-5 and V is TRBV20-1, with TRBD1 matching 10 bases. The CDR3 is 16 residues long. From germline, CDR1 is DFQATT and CDR2 SNEGSKA (reference sequence). Trimming took 4 bases from V and 6 from J; bases not matched to a gene: 12. CDR3 amino acids: CSAILTGTGVSQPQHF. CDR3 in DNA: TGCAGTGCTATCTTAACCGGGACAGGGGTTAGTCAGCCCCAGCATTTT.

This clonotype was detected ten times or more. The CDR3 spells CASTPVGTGRTGELFF. The CDR3 nucleotides are TGTGCCAGCACTCCAGTGGGGACAGGGAGGACCGGGGAGCTGTTTTTT. The chain couples TRBV12-3 or TRBV12-4 to TRBJ2-2; TRBD1 matches 9 bases. The V gene end was trimmed by 7 bases and the J gene end by 5 bases; junction bases not matched to a gene: 11. The CDR3 is 16 residues long.

The sample holds a few counts of this clonotype. The chain couples TRBV18 to TRBJ2-5; D is uncertain. The CDR3 loop spans 14 amino acids. Between the trimmed V and J ends, which lost 3 bases and 5 bases, there was a span of 13 bases. From germline, CDR1 is KGHSH and CDR2 LQKENI. The CDR3 DNA is TGTGCCAGCTCACCTCCGACTCGTCGGGAGACCCAGTACTTC. Protein sequence: CASSPPTRRETQYF.

The table lists this clonotype with many counts. The chain links TRBV6-2 or TRBV6-3 to TRBJ2-7; TRBD1 aligns across 9 bases. Unmatched junction bases numbered 9, after V lost 6 bases and J lost 0 bases. This CDR3 has 16 residues. Germline values: CDR1 MNHEY, CDR2 SVGEGT. The CDR3 DNA is TGTGCCAGCAGCCTGGGACAGGGCCGGAGCTCCTACGAGCAGTACTTC. Translated, it gives CASSLGQGRSSYEQYF.

This clonotype was seen a few times. The chain uses TRBV10-3 and TRBJ2-7; 11 bases line up with TRBD2. After removal of 6 bases from V and 3 bases from J, the junction contained 7 bases not matched to a gene. The CDR3 is 15 amino acids. The germline CDR1 and CDR2 sequences are ENHRY and SYGVKD. The CDR3 loop is CAIRPTSGELYEQYF. For the CDR3, the DNA is TGTGCCATCAGGCCGACTAGCGGGGAGCTCTACGAGCAGTACTTC.

This clonotype was counted only a few times. The chain links TRBV18 to TRBJ1-1, with 11 bases lining up with TRBD1. V dropped 0 bases and J dropped 4; count of bases not matched to a gene: 1. Per the germline V gene, CDR1 is KGHSH and CDR2 is LQKENI. This CDR3 is built from 15 residues. CDR3 nucleotides: TGTGCCAGCTCACCACCGGGACAGGGGGGCACTGAAGCTTTCTTT. Protein sequence: CASSPPGQGGTEAFF.